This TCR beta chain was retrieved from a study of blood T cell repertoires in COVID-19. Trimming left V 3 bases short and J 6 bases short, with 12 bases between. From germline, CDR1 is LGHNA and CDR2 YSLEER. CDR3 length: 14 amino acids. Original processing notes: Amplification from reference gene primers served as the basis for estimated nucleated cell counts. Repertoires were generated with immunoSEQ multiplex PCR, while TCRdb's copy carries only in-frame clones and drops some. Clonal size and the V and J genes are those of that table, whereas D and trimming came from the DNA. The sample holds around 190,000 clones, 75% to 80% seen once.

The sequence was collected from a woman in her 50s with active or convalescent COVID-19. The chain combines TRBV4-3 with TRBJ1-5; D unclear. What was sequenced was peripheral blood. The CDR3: CASSQTKGAQPQHF. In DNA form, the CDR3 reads TGCGCCAGCAGCCAGACCAAGGGAGCTCAGCCCCAGCATTTT.